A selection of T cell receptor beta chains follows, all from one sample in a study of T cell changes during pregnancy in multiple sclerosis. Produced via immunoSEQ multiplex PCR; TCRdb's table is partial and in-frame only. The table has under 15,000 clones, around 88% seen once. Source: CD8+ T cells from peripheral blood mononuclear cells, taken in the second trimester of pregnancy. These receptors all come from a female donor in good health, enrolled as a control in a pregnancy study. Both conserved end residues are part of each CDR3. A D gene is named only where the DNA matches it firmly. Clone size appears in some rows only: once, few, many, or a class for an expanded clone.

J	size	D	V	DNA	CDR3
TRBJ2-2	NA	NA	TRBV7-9	TGTGCCAGCAGCTTAATGGGGGGAACCAACACCGGGGAGCTGTTTTTT	CASSLMGGTNTGELFF
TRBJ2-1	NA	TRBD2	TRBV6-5	TGTGCCAGCAGCCTAGCGGGGGGGATTTACAATGAGCAGTTCTTC	CASSLAGGIYNEQFF
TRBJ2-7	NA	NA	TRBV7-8	TGTGCCAGCAGCCTTTACTACGAGCAGTACTTC	CASSLYYEQYF
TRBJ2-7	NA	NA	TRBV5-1	TGCGCCAGCAGCTCAACCAGGGGAGCCGCCTACGAGCAGTACTTC	CASSSTRGAAYEQYF
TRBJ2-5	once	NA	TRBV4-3	TGCGCCAGCAGCCAGGACAGTGGAGCGGGGAAAGAGACCCAGTACTTC	CASSQDSGAGKETQYF
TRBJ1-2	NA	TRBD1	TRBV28	TGTGCCAGCAGCTCCGGACAGGGCCATGGCTACACCTTC	CASSSGQGHGYTF
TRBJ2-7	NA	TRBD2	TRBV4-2	TGTGCCAGCAGCCAAGCTAGCGGCCCTTCCTACGAGCAGTACTTC	CASSQASGPSYEQYF
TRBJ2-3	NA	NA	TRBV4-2	TGTGCCAGCAGCCCGGTTCTATGGGCCAGTAATACGCAGTATTTT	CASSPVLWASNTQYF
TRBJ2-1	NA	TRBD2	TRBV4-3	TGCGCCAGCAGCCCCCGCCTCGGGGGGAAGGGCCCCAATGAGCAGTTCTTC	CASSPRLGGKGPNEQFF
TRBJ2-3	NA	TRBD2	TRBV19	TGTGCCAGTAACTCCCCTACGCGGGAGAGCACAGATACGCAGTATTTT	CASNSPTRESTDTQYF
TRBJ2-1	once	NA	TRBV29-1	TGCAGCGCTATAGCGGTGAGCTCCTACAATGAGCAGTTCTTC	CSAIAVSSYNEQFF
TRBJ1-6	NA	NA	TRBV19	TGTGCCAGTAGTAAACAACTCCCGGGGGCCCTCCACTTT	CASSKQLPGALHF
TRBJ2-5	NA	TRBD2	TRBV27	TGTGCCAGCCTCCTCCCACTAGCGGGAGGAGAGACCCAGTACTTC	CASLLPLAGGETQYF
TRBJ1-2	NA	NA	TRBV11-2	TGTGCCAGCAGCCCGACGGTGGGCAGGGCATATGGCTACACCTTC	CASSPTVGRAYGYTF
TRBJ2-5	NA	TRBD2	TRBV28	TGTGCCAGCAGTTTATGGGCTAGCGGGACTCGAGAGACCCAGTACTTC	CASSLWASGTRETQYF
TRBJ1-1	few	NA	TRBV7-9	TGTGCCAGCAGCCCCGGCGGGCAGGTGAACACTGAAGCTTTCTTT	CASSPGGQVNTEAFF
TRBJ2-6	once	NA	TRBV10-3	TGTGCCATCACCCCCAACCAGGTACCGTCTGGGGCCAACGTCCTGACTTTC	CAITPNQVPSGANVLTF
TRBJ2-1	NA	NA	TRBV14	TGTGCCAGCAGCCAACGGGACTCGGGGAAGGAGCAGTTCTTC	CASSQRDSGKEQFF
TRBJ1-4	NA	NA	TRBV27	TGTGCCAGCAGTTCAGGGATCTATAATGAAAAACTGTTTTTT	CASSSGIYNEKLFF
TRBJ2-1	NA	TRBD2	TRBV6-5	TGTGCCAGCAGTTACTTAGGCGGGGGGGCCTACAATGAGCAGTTCTTC	CASSYLGGGAYNEQFF
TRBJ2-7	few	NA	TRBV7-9	TGCGCCAGCAGCCAAGATCCAGGGTGGGAGCAGTACTTC	CASSQDPGWEQYF
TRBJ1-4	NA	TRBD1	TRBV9	TGTGCCAGCAGCGTAGACGGGACAGGCAATGAAAAACTGTTTTTT	CASSVDGTGNEKLFF
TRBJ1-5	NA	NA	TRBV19	TGTGCCAGTAGTATAGATGGTGAGGGGCCCCAGCATTTT	CASSIDGEGPQHF
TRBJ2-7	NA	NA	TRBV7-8	TGTGCCAGCAGCTTAGAAGGCGGGCAGTTCTACGAGCAGTACTTC	CASSLEGGQFYEQYF
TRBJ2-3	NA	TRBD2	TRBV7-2	TGTGCCAGCAGCTTAGGAGCTAGCGGTTCGGGGGCAGATACGCAGTATTTT	CASSLGASGSGADTQYF
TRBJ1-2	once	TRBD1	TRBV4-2	TGTGCCAGCAGGGGACAGGGGGCGTTGGGCTACACCTTC	CASRGQGALGYTF
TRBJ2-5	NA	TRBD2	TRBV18	TGTGCCAGCTCACTTCTCCCGACTAGCGGGAATTTATGGGAGACCCAGTACTTC	CASSLLPTSGNLWETQYF
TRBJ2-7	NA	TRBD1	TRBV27	TGTGCCAGCAGTTTAGGACAGGAATACGAGCAGTACTTC	CASSLGQEYEQYF
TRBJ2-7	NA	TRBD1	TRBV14	TGTGCCAGCAGCCGCGCCGGGACAGGGACTTACGAGCAGTACTTC	CASSRAGTGTYEQYF
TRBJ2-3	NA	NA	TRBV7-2	TGTGCCAGCAGTCTGTACGGAGATACGCAGTATTTT	CASSLYGDTQYF
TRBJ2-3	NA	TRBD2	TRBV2	TGTGCCAGCAGTGAAGGCCTAGCGGGGGGCACAGATACGCAGTATTTT	CASSEGLAGGTDTQYF
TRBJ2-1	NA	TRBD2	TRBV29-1	TGCAGCGTTGAAGGGACTAGCGGGAATCCCAATGAGCAGTTCTTC	CSVEGTSGNPNEQFF
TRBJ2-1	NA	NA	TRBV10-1	TGCGCCAGCAGTGAGAAGACTCCCGAAAACTACAATGAGCAGTTCTTC	CASSEKTPENYNEQFF
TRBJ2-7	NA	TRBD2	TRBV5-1	TGCGCCAGCAGCTTGGCTGTAGCGGGAGGCTACGAGCAGTACTTC	CASSLAVAGGYEQYF
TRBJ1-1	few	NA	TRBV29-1	TGCAGCGTTGTGACAACTGAAGCTTTCTTT	CSVVTTEAFF
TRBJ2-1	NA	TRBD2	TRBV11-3	TGTGCCAGCAGCTGGACTAGCGGGGCTCTCAATGAGCAGTTCTTC	CASSWTSGALNEQFF
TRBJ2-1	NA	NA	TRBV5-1	TGCGCCAGCAGCACTTACGACGGGGAGAATGAGCAGTTCTTC	CASSTYDGENEQFF
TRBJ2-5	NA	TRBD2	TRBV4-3	TGCGCCAGCAGTTTAGGGACTAGCGTACAAGAGACCCAGTACTTC	CASSLGTSVQETQYF
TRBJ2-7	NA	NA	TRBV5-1	TGCGCCAGCAGCTTGGAGATAGGGGGCTCCTACGAGCAGTACTTC	CASSLEIGGSYEQYF